This T cell receptor (beta chain) was sequenced during a study of human T cells and chemical hapten exposure (dated by TCRdb to the early 2020s). Concerning the study at large: For sensitization, 2% DPC in acetone was applied to a 2 cm by 2 cm area of upper inner arm skin. Throughout the study period of about 25 weeks, patients also received therapeutic DPC doses to the scalp every week. Patch testing was performed on the upper back with Finn chambers containing 0.01% DPC, and the patch tests were scored after 6 days according to International Contact Dermatitis Research Group standards. Most of the patients in the cohort were female, and the cohort covered alopecia areata with under or over 50% scalp involvement, alopecia totalis and alopecia universalis. Libraries were pooled for sequencing, and variation in per-sample TCR yields was attributed mainly to small differences in library volumes within the pool. The study tracked peripheral blood TCR repertoire changes in vivo during primary and secondary sensitization to the hapten diphenylcyclopropenone (DPC) in alopecia patients. Blood samples were taken from patients before sensitization (week 0) and at 2, 6 and about 24 weeks after DPC sensitization. Some 29 alopecia patients provided blood for TCR sequencing at one to four time points (pre-sensitization, 2, 6 and 24 weeks).

Broad study findings and their caveats: Repeated subsampling changed both the strength of the expansion versus patch-test correlation and the threshold at which the correlation became significant. All patients had alopecia, a presumed autoimmune disease, so their immune response might differ from that of healthy individuals. Expanded TCRs formed significantly more large CDR3 similarity clusters than pre-sensitization or healthy control sets, consistent with antigen-driven responses. DPC sensitization did not change how many TCRs were above 1 in 1000 frequency, and no evidence was found of alterations in global repertoire structure. Patch test score was positively correlated with the number of PT1 expanded TCRs, with significance at thresholds 8, 16 and 32 but not at 4.

A word on this clonotype: Its specific antigen is unknown. Base quality data are lacking; no much larger clone is found one base away.

The method behind the library was RACE. Sequencing used a NextSeq 500. Library preparation attached unique molecular identifiers to individual cDNA molecules for quantitative, reproducible TCR counting. Both TCR alpha and TCR beta chains were sequenced from each blood RNA sample. In the paper's pipeline: The median number of TCRs per sample was roughly 94,000, ranging from roughly 23,224 to 690,600. The Decombinator software suite was used to annotate the V, J and CDR3 of the TCR reads. For PS versus PT1 abundance plots, all samples were subsampled to the same number of TCRs (28,000). TCRs were defined as expanded if absent before sensitization and observed at least eight times at the 2-week time point. TCRdb passed the public sequencing reads through fastp at Q25 and MiXCR, retaining productive beta sequences. Merged by CDR3 protein, the rows form single entries marked with the most common genes and DNA. These V and J calls derive from TCRdb rather than the authors' analysis. This sample comprises about 82,000 distinct CDR3 sequences, over 9.5% of them detected only once. Approximately 5% of the sample rests with the top ten.

The time point label corresponds to: patch test 2, 6 weeks after DPC sensitization. This specimen's treatment or condition label, per the study, means: therapeutic diphenylcyclopropenone sensitization with weekly scalp DPC. At every patch-test visit, the blood draw took place before the patch test was put on. To be eligible, patients had to be aged 18 to 70, diagnosed with alopecia and judged suitable for DPC therapy, while pregnant patients were excluded. Total RNA was extracted from unfractionated whole blood collected in Tempus Blood RNA tubes. The material was whole blood, obtained in connection with sensitization to the hapten diphenylcyclopropenone (DPC). The source is a woman aged 45-65 years with alopecia areata. Some clones in this sample may be carry-over from other donors' samples.

The nucleotide sequence is TGTGCCAGCAGCCAAAGGGACTACCGCACAGATACGCAGTATTTT. Its coded protein is CASSQRDYRTDTQYF. The chain was built from TRBV4-2 and TRBJ2-3; 7 junctional bases match TRBD2. The CDR3 numbers 15 residues from cysteine through phenylalanine. The read is trimmed to its CDR3 DNA, 45 bases read in frame from base 1. V trim: 2 bases; J trim: 1 base; unmatched bases: 3. The CDR1 and CDR2 encoded by the germline V gene are LGHNA and YNFKEQ.